The sequence of this T cell receptor beta chain was determined in a study of CD8+ T cells in alopecia areata. Notes on the study in general: As there was one nonresponder, how baseline CD8+ expansion relates to response remains uncertain.

Extraction of RNA preceded its reverse transcription into cDNA, which served as the sequencing template. Assay used: immunoSEQ multiplex PCR; TCRdb lists only in-frame clones, some missing. The sample holds under 150,000 clones, 45% to 65% seen once. Documented treatment: oral pan-JAK inhibitor, 5-10 mg twice daily. About this clone itself: Its target is unknown.

Specimen: CD4+ T cells sorted from blood, collected at week 24, from a patient treated with tofacitinib. The sequence derives from a human donor with alopecia areata.

Here the CDR3 DNA reads TGCAGCGCAGGACAGGGCGCCTATGGCTACACCTTC. Amino acids: CSAGQGAYGYTF. V usage is TRBV29-1 and J usage is TRBJ1-2; TRBD1 matches 8 bases. CDR1 and CDR2 from the germline V gene are SQVTM and ANQGSEA. V was clipped by 7 bases and J by 4 bases; unmatched bases: 5. The CDR3 sequence is 12 residues long. Together with reference TRBV29-1 and TRBJ1-2, the CDR3 gives the full variable domain: SAVISQKPSRDICQRGTSLTIQCQVDSQVTMMFWYRQQPGQSLTLIATANQGSEATYESGFVIDKFPISRPNLTFSTLTVSNMSPEDSSIYLCSAGQGAYGYTFGSGTRLTVV.